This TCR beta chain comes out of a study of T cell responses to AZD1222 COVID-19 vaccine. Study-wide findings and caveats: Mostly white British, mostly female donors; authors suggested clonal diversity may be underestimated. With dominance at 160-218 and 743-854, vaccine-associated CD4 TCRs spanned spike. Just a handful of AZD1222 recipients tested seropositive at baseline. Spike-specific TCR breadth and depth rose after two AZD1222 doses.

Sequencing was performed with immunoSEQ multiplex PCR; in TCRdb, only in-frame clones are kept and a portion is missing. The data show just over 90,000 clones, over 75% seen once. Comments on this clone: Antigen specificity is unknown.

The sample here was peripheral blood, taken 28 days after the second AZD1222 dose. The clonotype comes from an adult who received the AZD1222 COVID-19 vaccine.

CDR3 in amino acids: CASVVRSFAGSGNTIYF. The CDR3 nucleotides are TGTGCTAGTGTCGTCCGTTCCTTCGCGGGCTCTGGAAACACCATATATTTT. The chain combines TRBV12-5 with TRBJ1-3; D gene unclear. Germline V CDR1 and CDR2: LGHNT, FRNRAP. V lost 7 bases and J 0 bases, leaving 19 bases between the germline ends. CDR3 size: 17 residues.